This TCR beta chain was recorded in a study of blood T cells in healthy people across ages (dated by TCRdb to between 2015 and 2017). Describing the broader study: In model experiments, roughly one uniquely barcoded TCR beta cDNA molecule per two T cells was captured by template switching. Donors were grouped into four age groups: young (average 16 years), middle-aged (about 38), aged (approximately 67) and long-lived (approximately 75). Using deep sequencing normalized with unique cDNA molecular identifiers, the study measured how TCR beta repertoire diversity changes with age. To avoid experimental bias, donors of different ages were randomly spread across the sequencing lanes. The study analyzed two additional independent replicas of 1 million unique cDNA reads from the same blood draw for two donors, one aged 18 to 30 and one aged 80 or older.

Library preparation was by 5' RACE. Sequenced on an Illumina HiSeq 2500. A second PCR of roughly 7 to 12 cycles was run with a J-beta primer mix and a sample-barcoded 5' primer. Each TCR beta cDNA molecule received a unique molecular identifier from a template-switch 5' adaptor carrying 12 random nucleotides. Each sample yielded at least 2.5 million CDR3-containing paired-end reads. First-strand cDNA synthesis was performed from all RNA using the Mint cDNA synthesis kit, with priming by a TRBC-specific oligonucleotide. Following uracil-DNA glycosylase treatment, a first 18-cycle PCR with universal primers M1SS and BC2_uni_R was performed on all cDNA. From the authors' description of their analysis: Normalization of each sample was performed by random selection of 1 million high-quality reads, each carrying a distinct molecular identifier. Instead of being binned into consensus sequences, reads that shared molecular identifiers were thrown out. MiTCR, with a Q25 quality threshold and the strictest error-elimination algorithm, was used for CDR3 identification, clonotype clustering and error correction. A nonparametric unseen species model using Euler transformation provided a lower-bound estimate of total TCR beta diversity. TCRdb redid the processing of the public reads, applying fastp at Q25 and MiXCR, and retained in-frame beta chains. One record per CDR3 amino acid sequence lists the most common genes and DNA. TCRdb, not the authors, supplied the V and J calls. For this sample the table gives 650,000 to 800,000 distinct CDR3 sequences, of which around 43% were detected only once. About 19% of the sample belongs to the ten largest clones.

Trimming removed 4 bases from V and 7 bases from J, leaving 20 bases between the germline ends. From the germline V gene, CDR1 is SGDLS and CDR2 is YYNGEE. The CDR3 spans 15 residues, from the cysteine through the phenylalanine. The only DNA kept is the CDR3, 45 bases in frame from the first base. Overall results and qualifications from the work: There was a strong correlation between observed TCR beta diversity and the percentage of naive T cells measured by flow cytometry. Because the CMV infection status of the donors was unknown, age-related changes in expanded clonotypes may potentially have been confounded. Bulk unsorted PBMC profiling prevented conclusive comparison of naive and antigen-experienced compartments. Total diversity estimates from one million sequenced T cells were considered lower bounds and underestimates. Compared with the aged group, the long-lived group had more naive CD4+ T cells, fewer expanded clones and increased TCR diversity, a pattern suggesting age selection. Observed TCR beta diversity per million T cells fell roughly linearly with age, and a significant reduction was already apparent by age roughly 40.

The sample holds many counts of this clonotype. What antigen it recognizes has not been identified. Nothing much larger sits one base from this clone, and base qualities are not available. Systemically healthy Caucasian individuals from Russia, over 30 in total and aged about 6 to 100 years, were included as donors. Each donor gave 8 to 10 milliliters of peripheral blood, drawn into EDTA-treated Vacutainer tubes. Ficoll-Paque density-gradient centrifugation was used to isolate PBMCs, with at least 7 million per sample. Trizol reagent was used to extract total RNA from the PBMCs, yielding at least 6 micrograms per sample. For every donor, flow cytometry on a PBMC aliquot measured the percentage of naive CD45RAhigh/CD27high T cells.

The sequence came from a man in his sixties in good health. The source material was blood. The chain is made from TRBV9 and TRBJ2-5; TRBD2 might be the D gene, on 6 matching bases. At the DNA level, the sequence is TGTGCCAGCAGCCCCCAAGGAGGGTCTGGGCGGACCCAGTACTTC. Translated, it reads CASSPQGGSGRTQYF.